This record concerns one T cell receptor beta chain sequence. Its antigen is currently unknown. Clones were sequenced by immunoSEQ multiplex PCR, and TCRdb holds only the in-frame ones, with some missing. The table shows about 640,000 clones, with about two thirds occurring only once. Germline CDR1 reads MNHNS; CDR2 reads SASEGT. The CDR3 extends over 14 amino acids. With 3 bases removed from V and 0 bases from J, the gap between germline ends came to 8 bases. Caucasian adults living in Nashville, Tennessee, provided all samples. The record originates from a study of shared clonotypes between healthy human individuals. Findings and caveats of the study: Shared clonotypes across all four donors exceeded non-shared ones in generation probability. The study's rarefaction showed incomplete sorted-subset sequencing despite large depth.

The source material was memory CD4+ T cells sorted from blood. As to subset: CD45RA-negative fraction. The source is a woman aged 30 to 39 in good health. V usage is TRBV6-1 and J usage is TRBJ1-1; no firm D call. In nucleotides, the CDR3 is TGTGCCAGCAGTGAGTGGACGGTGAACACTGAAGCTTTCTTT. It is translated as CASSEWTVNTEAFF.